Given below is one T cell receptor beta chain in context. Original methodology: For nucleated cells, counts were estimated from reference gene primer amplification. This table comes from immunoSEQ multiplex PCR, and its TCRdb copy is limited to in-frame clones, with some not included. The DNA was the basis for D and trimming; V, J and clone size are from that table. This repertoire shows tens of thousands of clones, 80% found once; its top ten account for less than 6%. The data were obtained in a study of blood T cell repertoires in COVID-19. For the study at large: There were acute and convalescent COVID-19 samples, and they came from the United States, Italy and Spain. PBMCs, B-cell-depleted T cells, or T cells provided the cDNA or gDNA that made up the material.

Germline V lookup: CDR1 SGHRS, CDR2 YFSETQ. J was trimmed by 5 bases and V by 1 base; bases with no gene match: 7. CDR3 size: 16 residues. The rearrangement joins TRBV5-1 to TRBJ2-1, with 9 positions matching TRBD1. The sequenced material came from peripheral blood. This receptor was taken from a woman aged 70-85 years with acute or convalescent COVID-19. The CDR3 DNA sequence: TGCGCCAGCAGCTTGATTCGACAGGGGGGCCACAATGAGCAGTTCTTC. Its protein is CASSLIRQGGHNEQFF.